One sample yielded the 3 T cell receptor beta chains listed below, sequenced in a study of T cells after yellow fever vaccination. From the 5' RACE reads, TCRdb called clonotypes with MiXCR, one entry per CDR3 protein. The repertoire holds 300,000 or so distinct CDR3 sequences, around 10% seen once, with approximately 3.5% in the top ten. The source material was CD4+ T cells sorted from PBMCs, sampled 5 days after the yellow fever booster vaccination. The receptors come from a young man who received the YFV17D yellow fever vaccine.

In this sample, this clonotype turned up many times. The chain recombines TRBV10-3 with TRBJ2-1; D is possibly TRBD2 (5 bases). The length of the CDR3 is 15 residues. Germline assignment: CDR1 ENHRY and CDR2 SYGVKD. The V gene lost 0 bases and the J gene lost 4 bases, with 10 bases spanning the gap. The DNA for the CDR3 is TGTGCCATCAGTGAGTCCTCTGGCGGGTACAATGAGCAGTTCTTC. It translates to CAISESSGGYNEQFF.

Many counts were recorded for this clonotype. The J gene is TRBJ1-1, the V gene TRBV9; D gene uncertain. Germline lookup yields CDR1 SGDLS and CDR2 YYNGEE. The CDR3 loop spans 14 amino acids. V gave up 1 base and J gave up 4 bases, with 11 bases separating them. The chain's CDR3 is CASSVLTTGTEAFF. CDR3 nucleotides: TGTGCCAGCAGCGTATTAACGACGGGCACTGAAGCTTTCTTT.

Many counts were recorded for this clonotype. The chain links TRBV27 to TRBJ1-1; no definite D call. This CDR3 region has 13 residues. Germline V CDR1 and CDR2: MNHEY, SMNVEV (reference sequence). With 3 bases removed from V and 3 bases from J, the gap between germline ends came to 8 bases. CDR3 DNA: TGTGCCAGCAGTTTTAACGTGGACACTGAAGCTTTCTTT. Encoded protein: CASSFNVDTEAFF.